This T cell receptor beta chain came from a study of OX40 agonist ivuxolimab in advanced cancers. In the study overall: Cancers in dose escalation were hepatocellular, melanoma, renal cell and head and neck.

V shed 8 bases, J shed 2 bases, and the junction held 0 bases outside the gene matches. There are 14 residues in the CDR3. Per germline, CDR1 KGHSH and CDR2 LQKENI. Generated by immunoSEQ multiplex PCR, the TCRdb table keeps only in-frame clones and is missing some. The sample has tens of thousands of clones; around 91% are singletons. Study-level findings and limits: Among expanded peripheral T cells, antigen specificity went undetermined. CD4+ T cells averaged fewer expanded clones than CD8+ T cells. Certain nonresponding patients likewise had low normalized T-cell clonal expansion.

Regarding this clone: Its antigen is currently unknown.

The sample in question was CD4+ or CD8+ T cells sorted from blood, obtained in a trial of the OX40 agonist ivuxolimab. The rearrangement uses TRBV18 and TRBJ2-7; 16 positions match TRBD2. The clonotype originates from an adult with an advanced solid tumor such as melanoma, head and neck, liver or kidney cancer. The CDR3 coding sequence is TGTGCCAGCGGGACTAGCGGGGGGGCCTACGAGCAGTACTTC. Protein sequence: CASGTSGGAYEQYF.